This T cell receptor (beta chain) was sequenced during a study of cytomegalovirus exposure and HLA in healthy donors. Study details: It was reported in a later analysis that the 90 to 150 validation repertoires used the same platform as the approximately 670 first-cohort repertoires.

From the 120-subject validation cohort, which was separate from the roughly 700-subject first cohort, the donors were drawn. With regard to this clone: What it binds is not known.

Study-wide results and limits: In vitro checks showed that three CMV-associated chains really do target CMV antigens. Subsequent analysis showed first-cohort TCR clusters tending to co-occur in about 110 validation repertoires.

The assay was immunoSEQ multiplex PCR, and TCRdb's table has in-frame clones only and misses some. The sample carries 150,000 to 250,000 clones, around 80% recorded once. Trimming removed 5 bases from V and 13 bases from J; junction bases left unmatched: 13. CDR1 is MNHEY and CDR2 is SVGAGI in the germline V gene. The CDR3 contains 14 residues. Sequenced material: PBMCs. This sequence joins TRBV6-5 and TRBJ1-2; 10 nucleotides match TRBD1. The clonotype originates from a woman aged 25 to 45 in good health and CMV-seropositive. CDR3 loop: CASSTYRDRGSCTF. The CDR3 coding sequence is TGTGCCAGCAGTACGTACCGGGACAGGGGATCATGCACCTTC.